This T cell receptor beta chain was sequenced for a study of blood T cell repertoires in COVID-19. Living in about two dozen US areas, the participants were between about 18 and 100 years of age. In assigning cohorts, the study relied on participant-reported clinical history. The method was immunoSEQ multiplex PCR; TCRdb's version includes in-frame clones alone and lacks a portion of them. The sample shows about 260,000 clones, approximately 90% of them seen only once. The length of the CDR3 is 13 residues. Per germline, CDR1 SGHRS and CDR2 YFSETQ. With 4 bases removed from V and 6 bases from J, the gap between germline ends came to 14 bases.

The receptor was derived from a man aged 45 to 65 who had been exposed to COVID-19. The sample was PBMCs or T cells enriched from blood (not recorded which). The genes are TRBV5-1 and TRBJ2-7; D might be TRBD2 (5 bases). CDR3 residues: CASSLTSLGEQYF. In DNA, the CDR3 is TGCGCCAGCAGCCTTACTAGTTTGGGCGAGCAGTACTTC.